This T cell receptor (beta chain) is drawn from a study of shared clonotypes between healthy human individuals (dated by TCRdb to about 2020). With respect to the entire study: A couple of women and three men aged 18 to 49 years were included in the cohort. For each donor, CD4 naive and CD4 memory were each run on three plates, CD8 naive on two plates, and CD8 memory on one plate. The study deeply sequenced blood TCR repertoires of about five healthy adults to estimate repertoire size and the extent of clonotype sharing between individuals. Different laboratories and diverse techniques were used to prepare libraries and sequence TCR repertoires, to increase sequencing depth and limit assay-specific biases. Between about 0.9 and 9 billion PBMCs per donor were obtained by leukapheresis.

Worth noting for this clone: The target of this receptor is not known. Qualities for individual bases were not recorded, and no much larger clone is one base off.

The donors were healthy, HIV-negative adults with no recently reported acute infections or vaccinations. Only Caucasian adults living in Nashville, Tennessee, USA were represented among the donors. CD4+ T cells were enriched by magnetic negative selection; naive cells were then positively selected on CD45RA, and the negative fraction formed the memory subset. Blood was collected by leukapheresis, and PBMCs were isolated by Ficoll-Histopaque density gradient centrifugation and then cryopreserved in liquid nitrogen vapor phase. Analytical flow cytometry was used to check the purity and quantity of every magnetically sorted T cell population. Genomic DNA was isolated from each sorted fraction and quantified by UV absorbance on a Nanodrop 2000c. Points the paper makes about the study in general: Sampling was restricted to blood, and TCR repertoires in tissues likely differ from the TCR repertoires found in blood. Compared with non-shared clonotypes, the clonotypes found in all four sorted-subset donors had higher generation probabilities. Even with the large sequencing depth, rarefaction of the sorted-subset datasets indicated that sequencing was incomplete. Estimated clonotype richness was generally larger for naive than for memory subsets. When a few donors were compared, the shared fraction of clonotypes was about 5% for naive CD4, about 4% for naive CD8, 2% to 2.5% for memory CD4, and 0.4% for memory CD8. The genetic and exposure-history diversity represented was limited by the small number of donors. Pairwise subsampling led to the expectation that sequencing depth would affect the degree of clonotype sharing among donors.

Using the deep immunoSEQ assay, multiplex PCR amplified TCR CDR3 regions from genomic DNA. Extracted genomic DNA from each cell subset was distributed evenly across all wells of several immunoSEQ 96-well plates, and each plate was treated as a replicate. For sorted subsets, each replicate PCR was loaded with 200 to 250 ng genomic DNA, equivalent to 25,000 to 35,000 T cell genomes. Purified libraries were quantified with a Qubit 3.0 fluorometer, sized on a Bioanalyzer 2100, and re-quantified with the KAPA Library Quantification kit. Every immunoSEQ 96-well plate was sequenced on a dedicated single-read 150-cycle Illumina NextSeq 550 flow cell. As for how the authors treated the data: Because only junctional sequences without quality scores were contained in the immunoSEQ output, filtering matching that applied to full-length reads could not be performed. To assign V/J genes and CDR3, sequences were annotated using PyIR, a Python wrapper for IgBLAST v1.9, with IMGT germline references. Reads were filtered out if the reads had weak V/J assignments (E-value above 1e-6), no CDR3, stop codons, out-of-frame junctions, or ambiguous translated residues. V3J clonotypes were defined as sequences sharing the same inferred V gene, J gene, and CDR3 amino acid sequence. Percentage overlap between repertoires was computed as shared unique clonotypes divided by the size of the smaller repertoire. RTK rarefaction, the Chao1 estimator, and Recon v2.1 estimates of unobserved clonotypes were used to assess repertoire richness. For all TCRbeta clonotypes obtained by the gDNA method from several donors, generation probabilities were computed with OLGA. The source is immuneACCESS, and TCRdb retained only in-frame sequences with V and J called. Part of the clones is not carried over; for the studies checked, unresolved V genes explain less than half of this, and the remainder is unexplained. V, J and clone size were drawn from that table, and D and trimming were deduced from the DNA. The sample table records some 1,100,000 clones; more than 75% of these occur just once. The top ten clones comprise around 0.47% of the sample.

Unmatched junction bases come to 14, with V trimmed by 5 bases and J by 2 bases. Including cysteine and phenylalanine, the CDR3 has 18 amino acids. The only DNA kept is the CDR3, 54 bases in frame from the first base. The germline V gene (reference sequence) supplies CDR1 MNHEY and CDR2 SMNVEV. The TCR was taken from a man younger than 30 in good health. Some clones in this sample may be carry-over from other donors' samples. Sequenced: memory CD4+ T cells from PBMCs. The cell subset or site label for this specimen denotes: CD45RA-negative fraction. The chain is made from TRBV27 and TRBJ1-3; TRBD1 aligns with 8 central bases. The CDR3 sequence is CASSRTGTWAGAGNTIYF. The bases are TGTGCCAGCAGTCGGACAGGGACTTGGGCAGGGGCTGGAAACACCATATATTTT.